This record covers a single TCR beta chain. This record comes from a study of blood T cell repertoires in COVID-19. Overall study context: Sites across the United States, Italy and Spain contributed samples from acute and convalescent COVID-19. T cells, B-cell-depleted T cells, or PBMCs provided the cDNA or gDNA that served as material.

The participants were between about 18 and 90 years old and came from 24 US areas. It was within 2 weeks before study entry that exposed participants met a COVID-19 case. Libraries were prepared by immunoSEQ multiplex PCR; TCRdb keeps only in-frame clonotypes and omits some of them. The repertoire consists of 350,000 or so clones, with roughly 86% occurring once and the leading ten covering approximately 1%. Germline CDR1 reads MDHEN; CDR2 reads SYDVKM. Germline trimming cut 3 bases from V and 7 bases from J; bases unmatched to any gene: 17. This CDR3 spans 17 amino acids. The rearrangement joins TRBV28 to TRBJ1-2; 7 positions match TRBD1. The sequence derives from a woman aged 25-40 years who had been exposed to COVID-19. Sequenced: PBMCs or T cells enriched from blood (not recorded which). The CDR3 here is CASSFTSIQGTLSGYTF. DNA for the CDR3: TGTGCCAGCAGTTTCACCTCGATACAGGGGACCCTAAGTGGCTACACCTTC.